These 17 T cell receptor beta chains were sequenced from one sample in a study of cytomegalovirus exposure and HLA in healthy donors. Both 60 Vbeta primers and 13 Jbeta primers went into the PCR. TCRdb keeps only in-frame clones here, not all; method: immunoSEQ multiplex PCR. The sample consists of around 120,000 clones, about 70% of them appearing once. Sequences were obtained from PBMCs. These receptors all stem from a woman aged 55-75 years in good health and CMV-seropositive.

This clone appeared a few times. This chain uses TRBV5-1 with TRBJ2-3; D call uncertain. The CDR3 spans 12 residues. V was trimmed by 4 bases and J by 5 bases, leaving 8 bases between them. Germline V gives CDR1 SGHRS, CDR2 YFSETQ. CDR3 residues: CASSPSGDTQYF. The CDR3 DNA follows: TGCGCCAGCAGCCCGTCGGGAGATACGCAGTATTTT. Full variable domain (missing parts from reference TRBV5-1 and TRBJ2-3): KAGVTQTPRYLIKTRGQQVTLSCSPISGHRSVSWYQQTPGQGLQFLFEYFSETQRNKGNFPGRFSGRQFSNSRSEMNVSTLELGDSALYLCASSPSGDTQYFGPGTRLTVL.

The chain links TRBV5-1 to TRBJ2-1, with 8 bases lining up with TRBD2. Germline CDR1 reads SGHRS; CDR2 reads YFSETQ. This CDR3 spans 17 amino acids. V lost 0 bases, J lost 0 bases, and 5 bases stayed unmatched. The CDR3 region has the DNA TGCGCCAGCAGCTTGGCTAGCGGGCTGAGCTCCTACAATGAGCAGTTCTTC. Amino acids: CASSLASGLSSYNEQFF.

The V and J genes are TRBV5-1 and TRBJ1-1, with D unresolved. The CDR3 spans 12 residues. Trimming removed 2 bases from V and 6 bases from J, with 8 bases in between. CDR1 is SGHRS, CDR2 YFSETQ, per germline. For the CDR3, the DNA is TGCGCCAGCAGCTTCGGGTACGCTGAAGCTTTCTTT. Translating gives CASSFGYAEAFF.

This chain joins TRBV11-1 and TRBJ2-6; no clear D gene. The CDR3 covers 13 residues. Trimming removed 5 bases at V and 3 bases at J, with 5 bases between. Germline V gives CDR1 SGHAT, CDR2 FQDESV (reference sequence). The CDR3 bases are TGTGCCAGCAGCCTATTTGGGGCCAACGTCCTGACTTTC. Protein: CASSLFGANVLTF.

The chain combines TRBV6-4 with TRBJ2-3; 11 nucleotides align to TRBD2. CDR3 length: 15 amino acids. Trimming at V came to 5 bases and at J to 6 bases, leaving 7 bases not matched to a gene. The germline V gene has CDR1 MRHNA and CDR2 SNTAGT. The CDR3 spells CASSFSLAGADTQYF. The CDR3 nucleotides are TGTGCCAGCAGTTTTTCACTAGCGGGGGCGGATACGCAGTATTTT.

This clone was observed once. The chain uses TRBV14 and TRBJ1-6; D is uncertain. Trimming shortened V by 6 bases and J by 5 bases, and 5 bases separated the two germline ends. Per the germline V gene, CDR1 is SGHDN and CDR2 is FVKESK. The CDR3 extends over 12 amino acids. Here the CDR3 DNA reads TGTGCCAGCAGGGAGAATAATTCACCCCTCCACTTT. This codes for CASRENNSPLHF.

CDR3 residues: CASSIRDRGDYGYTF. In nucleotides, the CDR3 is TGTGCCAGCTCAATCCGGGACAGGGGCGACTATGGCTACACCTTC. The V gene is TRBV18, the J gene TRBJ1-2; TRBD1 agrees at 10 bases. Trimming cost V 5 bases and J 3 bases; bases outside gene matches: 6. The CDR3 contains 15 residues. The V gene's germline CDR1 is KGHSH and CDR2 LQKENI.

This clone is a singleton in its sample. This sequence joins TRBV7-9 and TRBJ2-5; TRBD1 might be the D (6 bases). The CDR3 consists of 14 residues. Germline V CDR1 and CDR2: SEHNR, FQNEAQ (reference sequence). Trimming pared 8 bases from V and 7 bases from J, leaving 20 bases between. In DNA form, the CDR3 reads TGTGCCAGCCGTGGCAGGGGCTCAGAAGGGACCCAGTACTTC. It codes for CASRGRGSEGTQYF. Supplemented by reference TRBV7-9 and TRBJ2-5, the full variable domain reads DTGVSQNPRHKITKRGQNVTFRCDPISEHNRLYWYRQTLGQGPEFLTYFQNEAQLEKSRLLSDRFSAERPKGSFSTLEIQRTEQGDSAMYLCASRGRGSEGTQYFGPGTRLLVL.

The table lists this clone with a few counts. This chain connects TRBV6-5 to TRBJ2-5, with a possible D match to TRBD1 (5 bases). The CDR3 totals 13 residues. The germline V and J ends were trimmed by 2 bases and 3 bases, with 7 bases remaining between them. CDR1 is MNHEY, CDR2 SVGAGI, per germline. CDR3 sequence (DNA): TGTGCCAGCAGTTACGGGGCAGAAGAGACCCAGTACTTC. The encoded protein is CASSYGAEETQYF.

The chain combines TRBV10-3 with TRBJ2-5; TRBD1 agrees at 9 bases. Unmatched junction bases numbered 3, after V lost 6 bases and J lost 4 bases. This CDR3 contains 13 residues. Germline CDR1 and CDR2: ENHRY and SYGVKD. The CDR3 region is CAIRQGALETQYF. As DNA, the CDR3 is TGTGCCATCAGACAGGGGGCTTTAGAGACCCAGTACTTC.

Written as DNA, the CDR3 is TGTGCCAGCAGAGGCCCGGGAACAGATACGCAGTATTTT. This gives the protein CASRGPGTDTQYF. J is TRBJ2-3 and V is TRBV6-5; tentative D call: TRBD2 (5 bases). The CDR3 loop spans 13 amino acids. CDR1 MNHEY and CDR2 SVGAGI come from the germline V gene. V shed 6 bases and J shed 3 bases, with 10 bases lying between them.

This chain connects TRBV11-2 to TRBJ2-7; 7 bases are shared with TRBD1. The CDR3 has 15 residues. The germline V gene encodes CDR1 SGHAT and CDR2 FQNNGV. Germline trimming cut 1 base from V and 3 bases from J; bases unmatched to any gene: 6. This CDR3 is CASSLAGQANYEQYF. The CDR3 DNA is TGTGCCAGCAGCTTAGCTGGACAGGCCAACTACGAGCAGTACTTC.

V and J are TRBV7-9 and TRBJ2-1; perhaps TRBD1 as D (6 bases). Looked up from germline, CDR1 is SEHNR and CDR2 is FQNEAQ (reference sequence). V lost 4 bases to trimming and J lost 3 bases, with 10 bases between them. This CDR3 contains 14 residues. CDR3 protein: CASSSMTGYNEQFF. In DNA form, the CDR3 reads TGTGCCAGCAGCTCGATGACAGGCTACAATGAGCAGTTCTTC.

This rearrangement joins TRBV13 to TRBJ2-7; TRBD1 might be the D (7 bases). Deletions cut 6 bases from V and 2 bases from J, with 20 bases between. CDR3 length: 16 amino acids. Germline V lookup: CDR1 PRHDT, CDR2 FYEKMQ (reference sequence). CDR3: CASRKYQGGRTYEQYF. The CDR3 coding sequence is TGTGCCAGCAGAAAATATCAGGGGGGAAGGACCTACGAGCAGTACTTC.

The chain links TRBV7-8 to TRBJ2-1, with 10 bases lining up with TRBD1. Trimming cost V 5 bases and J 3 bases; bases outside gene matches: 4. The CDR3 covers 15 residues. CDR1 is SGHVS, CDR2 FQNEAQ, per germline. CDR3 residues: CASSPGQGVYNEQFF. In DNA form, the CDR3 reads TGTGCCAGCAGCCCTGGACAGGGGGTCTACAATGAGCAGTTCTTC.

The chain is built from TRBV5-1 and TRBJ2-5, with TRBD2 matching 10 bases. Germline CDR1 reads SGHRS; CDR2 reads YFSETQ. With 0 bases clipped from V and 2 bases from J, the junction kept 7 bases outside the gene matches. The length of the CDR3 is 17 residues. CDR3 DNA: TGCGCCAGCAGCTTGGCCCTAGCGGGGGTGAGTCAAGAGACCCAGTACTTC. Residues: CASSLALAGVSQETQYF.

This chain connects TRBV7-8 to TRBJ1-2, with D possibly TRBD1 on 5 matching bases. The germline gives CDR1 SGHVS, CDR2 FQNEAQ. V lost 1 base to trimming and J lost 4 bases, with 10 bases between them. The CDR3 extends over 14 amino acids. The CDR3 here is CASSLDQGGYGYTF. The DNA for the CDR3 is TGTGCCAGCAGCTTAGACCAGGGAGGCTATGGCTACACCTTC. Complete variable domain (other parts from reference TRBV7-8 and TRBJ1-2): GAGVSQSPRYKVAKRGQDVALRCDPISGHVSLFWYQQALGQGPEFLTYFQNEAQLDKSGLPSDRFFAERPEGSVSTLKIQRTQQEDSAVYLCASSLDQGGYGYTFGSGTRLTVV.